This note documents a single T cell receptor beta chain sequence. Its antigen is as yet unknown. Trimming left V 1 base short and J 0 bases short, with 8 bases between. The length of the CDR3 is 15 residues. CDR1 SGHTA and CDR2 FQGNSA come from the germline V gene. These data originate in a study of cytomegalovirus exposure and HLA in healthy donors. The study's findings and limits: A highly shared variant cluster was judged a likely technical artifact.

PCR primers comprised 60 Vbeta and 13 Jbeta primers. Assay used: immunoSEQ multiplex PCR; TCRdb lists only in-frame clones, some missing. Its clone listing holds fewer than 150,000 clones. The TCR comes from a middle-aged man in good health and CMV-seronegative. The sample consisted of PBMCs. V is TRBV7-2 and J is TRBJ2-3; D gene uncertain. CDR3 sequence reads: CASSLVAMSTDTQYF. The CDR3 DNA is TGTGCCAGCAGCTTAGTGGCCATGAGCACAGATACGCAGTATTTT.